The 25 T cell receptor beta chains reported below all come from one sample, sequenced in a study of T cells expressing NK-cell markers (dated by TCRdb to the early 2020s). Library generation was performed with 5' RACE. TCRdb shows the sequencer as Illumina HiSeq 2000. TCRdb reprocessed the raw reads; every CDR3 protein sequence is a single record, and DNA is not supplied. The sample table gives about 300,000 distinct CDR3 sequences. The ten largest clones represent 4% to 5% of the sample. Sequencing used blood T cells: a sorted CD56 or NKG2C T cell subset, CD4+ or CD8+ T cells, or bulk PBMC T cells (not recorded which). These receptor sequences come from a woman aged 18-69 years in good health.

This chain joins TRBV7-6 and TRBJ1-2; TCRdb's D call, TRBD1, is unchecked because there is no DNA. The CDR3 contains 14 residues. Germline V CDR1 and CDR2: SGHVS, FNYEAQ. CDR3: CASRTGTGGGGYTF.

The chain uses TRBV20-1 and TRBJ2-1; lacking DNA, the TRBD2 call made by TCRdb goes unchecked. The CDR3 contains 14 residues. Germline-derived CDR1 and CDR2 are DFQATT and SNEGSKA (reference sequence). The CDR3 region is CSAPTSTGYNEQFF.

The V call is TRBV4-3, the J call TRBJ2-5; TCRdb's D gene call, TRBD1, goes unchecked for lack of DNA. This CDR3 has 16 residues. Germline V gene sequence: CDR1 LGHNA, CDR2 YSLEER. The CDR3 region is CASSQVGGMGAETQYF.

J is TRBJ2-1 and V is TRBV4-3; the D gene TCRdb calls, TRBD2, cannot be checked with no DNA. Per the germline V gene, CDR1 is LGHNA and CDR2 is YSLEER. The length of the CDR3 is 17 residues. CDR3: CASSQGTSGRVANEQFF.

The chain is built from TRBV5-4 and TRBJ2-1; checking the TCRdb D call of TRBD1 is not possible without DNA. The CDR3 loop spans 16 amino acids. Germline V lookup: CDR1 SGHNT, CDR2 YYREEE (reference sequence). CDR3 sequence reads: CASKGSGTGSYNEQFF. The full variable domain, rest sourced from reference TRBV5-4 and TRBJ2-1, is ETGVTQSPTHLIKTRGQQVTLRCSSQSGHNTVSWYQQALGQGPQFIFQYYREEENGRGNFPPRFSGLQFPNYSSELNVNALELDDSALYLCASKGSGTGSYNEQFFGPGTRLTVL.

The chain is built from TRBV20-1 and TRBJ2-1; checking the TCRdb D call of TRBD2 is not possible without DNA. Per germline, CDR1 DFQATT and CDR2 SNEGSKA (reference sequence). The CDR3 is 16 amino acids. CDR3 residues: CSARTSGGRSYNEQFF.

J is TRBJ1-3 and V is TRBV20-1; TCRdb's D call, TRBD1, is unchecked because there is no DNA. The V gene's germline CDR1 is DFQATT and CDR2 SNEGSKA (reference sequence). The CDR3 is 15 residues long. This chain's CDR3 is CSARPPGASGNTIYF.

The chain's CDR3 is CASSVGGLAGQETQYF. This chain uses TRBV9 with TRBJ2-5; TCRdb returns TRBD2, unconfirmable since there is no DNA. Germline V gives CDR1 SGDLS, CDR2 YYNGEE. This CDR3 comprises 16 residues.

The chain uses TRBV28 and TRBJ2-3; TCRdb's assignment of TRBD1 cannot be checked, as there is no DNA. The CDR3 runs 15 residues. Germline assignment: CDR1 MDHEN and CDR2 SYDVKM. The CDR3 loop reads CASSSPPGQGDTQYF.

This chain links TRBV7-2 with TRBJ2-5; the TRBD2 assignment by TCRdb is unverifiable without DNA. The CDR3 has 14 amino acids. Per germline, CDR1 SGHTA and CDR2 FQGNSA. The CDR3 sequence: CASGLLSTGETQYF.

V gene TRBV12-3 or TRBV12-4 combines with J gene TRBJ2-3. The CDR3 totals 15 residues. The CDR3 sequence: CASSVAGVSTDTQYF.

The chain has TRBV20-1 and TRBJ2-6; TCRdb calls TRBD2, which cannot be checked without DNA. This CDR3 has 15 residues. The germline gives CDR1 DFQATT, CDR2 SNEGSKA (reference sequence). CDR3 loop: CSATGGRAGANVLTF.

This chain joins TRBV20-1 and TRBJ2-1; the D call of TRBD2 rests on TCRdb alone, since no DNA is present to check it. The germline gives CDR1 DFQATT, CDR2 SNEGSKA (reference sequence). CDR3 length equals 14 residues. The CDR3 is CSAPPAGGYNEQFF.

The V and J genes are TRBV20-1 and TRBJ2-3; TCRdb returns TRBD2, unconfirmable since there is no DNA. Germline V gene lookup returns CDR1 DFQATT and CDR2 SNEGSKA (reference sequence). This CDR3 is built from 14 residues. CDR3 amino acids: CSATQREITDTQYF.

The CDR3 sequence is CASSAAVGGAQYF. The chain combines TRBV6-1 with TRBJ2-5. The length of the CDR3 is 13 residues. CDR1 and CDR2 from the germline V gene are MNHNS and SASEGT.

The V call is TRBV6-2 or TRBV6-3, the J call TRBJ2-5; TCRdb names TRBD1, which stays unverified in the absence of DNA. This CDR3 is 14 amino acids long. Germline V gene data show CDR1 as MNHEY and CDR2 as SVGEGT. The CDR3 here is CASRRSQGTETQYF.

The genes are TRBV6-5 and TRBJ1-4. The CDR3 has 12 amino acids. Germline CDR1 reads MNHEY; CDR2 reads SVGAGI. CDR3 protein: CASSPSRAVLFF.

The chain employs TRBV20-1 and TRBJ2-5; lacking DNA, the TRBD2 call made by TCRdb goes unchecked. In germline, CDR1 is DFQATT, CDR2 SNEGSKA (reference sequence). This CDR3 has 12 amino acids. The CDR3: CSAPGLVETQYF.

This sequence joins TRBV5-4 and TRBJ2-7. The CDR3 consists of 14 residues. Germline V gene data show CDR1 as SGHNT and CDR2 as YYREEE (reference sequence). The CDR3 here is CASSSISGAYEQYF.

The V and J genes are TRBV20-1 and TRBJ2-3; absent DNA, TCRdb's TRBD1 call cannot be checked. The CDR3 loop spans 16 amino acids. Looked up from germline, CDR1 is DFQATT and CDR2 is SNEGSKA (reference sequence). The chain's CDR3 is CSANARGREGTDTQYF.

The V call is TRBV12-3 or TRBV12-4, the J call TRBJ2-7; TCRdb's D gene call, TRBD1, goes unchecked for lack of DNA. The CDR3 has 14 residues. The CDR3 is CASSPWTGTYEQYF.

The chain recombines TRBV4-3 with TRBJ1-2; TCRdb returns TRBD1, unconfirmable since there is no DNA. Germline-derived CDR1 and CDR2 are LGHNA and YSLEER. This CDR3 is built from 16 residues. CDR3 loop: CASSQDSGTGGYGYTF.

The chain links TRBV20-1 to TRBJ1-5; as DNA is missing, the TRBD1 call by TCRdb cannot be tested. Germline values: CDR1 DFQATT, CDR2 SNEGSKA (reference sequence). The CDR3 consists of 14 residues. CDR3 amino acids: CSARVGEFRGPQHF.

The CDR3 region is CSAHPDRPPYEQYF. The V gene is TRBV20-1, the J gene TRBJ2-7; as DNA is missing, the TRBD1 call by TCRdb cannot be tested. Germline V gene lookup returns CDR1 DFQATT and CDR2 SNEGSKA (reference sequence). This CDR3 is built from 14 residues.

V usage is TRBV18 and J usage is TRBJ2-6. This CDR3 comprises 17 residues. Germline V CDR1 and CDR2: KGHSH, LQKENI. The CDR3 reads CASSPPGVPSGANVLTF.